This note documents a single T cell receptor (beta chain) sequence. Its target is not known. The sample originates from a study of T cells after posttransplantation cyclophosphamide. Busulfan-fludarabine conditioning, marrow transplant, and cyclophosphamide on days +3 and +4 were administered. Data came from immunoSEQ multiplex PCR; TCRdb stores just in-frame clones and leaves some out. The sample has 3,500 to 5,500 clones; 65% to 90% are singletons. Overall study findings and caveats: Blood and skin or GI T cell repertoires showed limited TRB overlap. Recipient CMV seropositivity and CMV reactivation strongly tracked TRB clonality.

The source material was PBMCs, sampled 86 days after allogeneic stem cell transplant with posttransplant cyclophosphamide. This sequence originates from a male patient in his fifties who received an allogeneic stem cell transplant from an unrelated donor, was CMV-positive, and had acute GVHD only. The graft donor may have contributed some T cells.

CDR3 DNA sequence: TGTGCCAGTAGTAAACAAGGGGGACAGTATGGCTACACCTTC. It codes for CASSKQGGQYGYTF. The gene calls are TRBV19 and TRBJ1-2, with TRBD1 matching 7 bases. V lost 4 bases to trimming and J lost 5 bases; unmatched junction nucleotides: 7. Germline CDR1 LNHDA, CDR2 SQIVND (reference sequence). CDR3 length equals 14 residues.